These 20 T cell receptor beta chains share one sample of origin, sequenced in a study of STAT3 mutations in large granular lymphocyte leukemia (dated by TCRdb to the late 2010s). What the work shows at the level of the full study, not this receptor alone: All T-LGLL patients had at least one immunodominant TCRbeta clonotype, and roughly half had multiple immunodominant subclonotypes.

No antigen is known for these receptors. The library was prepared using the immunoSEQ multiplex PCR assay. TCRdb mirrors the immuneACCESS table, restricted to in-frame sequences. Some clones are absent from its copies; in checked studies, under half trace to an unresolved V gene, and the reason for the others is unknown. In this sample the table shows about 2,500 clones, approximately 48% of which occur a single time. Together, the top ten hold less than 60% of the sample. The sequencing input was peripheral blood mononuclear cells. These receptors originate from a man between 60 and 70 years old with T-cell large granular lymphocyte leukemia. Some clones in this sample may be carry-over from other donors' samples. The age is the age at diagnosis.

Only a few counts were recorded for this clone. The CDR3 loop reads CASSPTVSAYEQYF. The CDR3 DNA reads as TGTGCCAGCTCACCAACTGTCTCTGCCTACGAGCAGTACTTC. The chain carries TRBV18 and TRBJ2-7, with D uncertain. V dropped 2 bases and J dropped 2 bases, with 10 bases sitting between them. Germline values: CDR1 KGHSH, CDR2 LQKENI. This CDR3 spans 14 amino acids.

J is TRBJ1-5 and V is TRBV6-6; 7 bases fit TRBD1. Germline V gene data show CDR1 as MNHNY and CDR2 as SVGAGI (reference sequence). This CDR3 has 15 residues. Losses at the gene ends were 5 bases for V and 0 bases for J; bases not matched to a gene: 4. CDR3 sequence: CASSKDRVSNQPQHF. CDR3 sequence (DNA): TGTGCCAGCAGTAAAGACAGGGTTAGCAATCAGCCCCAGCATTTT.

In this sample, this clone turned up a few times. The V call is TRBV5-5, the J call TRBJ1-2; D remains ambiguous. Trimming removed 0 bases at V and 0 bases at J, with 12 bases between. The CDR3 runs 16 residues. Germline CDR1 and CDR2: SGHKS and YYEKEE (reference sequence). CDR3 nucleotide sequence: TGTGCCAGCAGCTTGGTAATCGACTCACCTAACTATGGCTACACCTTC. Encoded protein: CASSLVIDSPNYGYTF.

The rearrangement uses TRBV5-4 and TRBJ2-5; 10 bases are shared with TRBD1. Germline V gene data show CDR1 as SGHNT and CDR2 as YYREEE (reference sequence). The length of the CDR3 is 15 residues. J gave up 5 bases and V 2 bases, and 6 bases lay outside the gene matches. CDR3 nucleotides: TGTGCCAGCAGCTTAGTGACAGGGGGCTCGGAGACCCAGTACTTC. Amino acids: CASSLVTGGSETQYF.

This clone was seen only a few times. An end of the junction differs from the germline gene, which may be a read error. This sequence joins TRBV7-2 and TRBJ2-2; D is unresolved. Germline loops: CDR1 SGHTA, CDR2 FQGNSA. The CDR3 spans 12 residues. The CDR3 here is CASSLGTGELFF. CDR3 nucleotide sequence: TGCGCCAGCAGTTTAGGGACCGGGGAGCTGTTTTTT.

The chain joins TRBV30 to TRBJ2-7; 10 nucleotides line up with TRBD2. The V gene end was trimmed by 2 bases and the J gene end by 2 bases; junction bases not matched to a gene: 0. CDR1 and CDR2 (germline): GTSNPN, SVGIG (reference sequence). The CDR3 extends over 13 amino acids. CDR3 residues: CAWSSGGAYEQYF. CDR3 in DNA: TGTGCCTGGAGTAGCGGGGGGGCCTACGAGCAGTACTTC.

The V and J genes are TRBV5-5 and TRBJ2-7; 7 positions match TRBD2. V was clipped by 2 bases and J by 2 bases; unmatched bases: 4. Germline CDR1 and CDR2: SGHKS and YYEKEE (reference sequence). The CDR3 totals 14 residues. CDR3 sequence reads: CASSFSGGAYEQYF. The CDR3 region has the DNA TGTGCCAGCAGCTTCTCGGGGGGTGCCTACGAGCAGTACTTC.

As regards this clone: Germline and junction disagree at one end, which may indicate a read error. The chain has TRBV9 and TRBJ2-5; D remains ambiguous. The germline CDR1 and CDR2 sequences are SGDLS and YYNGEE. The CDR3 length is 13 residues. DNA for the CDR3: TGTGCCAGCAGCCTCAGACCAGTAGAGGCCCAGTACTTC. This sequence encodes CASSLRPVEAQYF.

This rearrangement joins TRBV7-9 to TRBJ2-7; 9 nucleotides align to TRBD1. Germline CDR1 reads SEHNR; CDR2 reads FQNEAQ (reference sequence). Germline trimming cut 5 bases from V and 5 bases from J; bases unmatched to any gene: 7. The CDR3 runs to 14 residues. In DNA form, the CDR3 reads TGTGCCAGCAGCCCGGGACAGGGTATCAACGAGCAGTACTTC. As protein: CASSPGQGINEQYF.

J is TRBJ1-4 and V is TRBV5-6, with D perhaps matching TRBD1 (5 bases). The CDR3 spans 11 residues. Trimming removed 4 bases from V and 17 bases from J, with 15 bases in between. Germline V gives CDR1 SGHDT, CDR2 YYEEEE. CDR3 amino acids: CASSKTGTLFF. CDR3 DNA: TGTGCCAGCAGCAAAACCGGGACGCTTTTTTTT. The full variable domain, with the rest looked up from reference TRBV5-6 and TRBJ1-4, is DAGVTQSPTHLIKTRGQQVTLRCSPKSGHDTVSWYQQALGQGPQFIFQYYEEEERQRGNFPDRFSGHQFPNYSSELNVNALLLGDSALYLCASSKTGTLFFGSGTQLSVL.

The CDR3 region is CASSLRQGKSPSSGNTIYF. CDR3 nucleotide sequence: TGCGCCAGCAGCCTGCGACAGGGAAAGTCGCCTTCTTCTGGAAACACCATATATTTT. This sequence joins TRBV4-1 and TRBJ1-3; 7 bases fit TRBD1. The CDR3 length is 19 residues. The germline V gene encodes CDR1 MGHRA and CDR2 YSYEKL. J lost 1 base, V lost 4 bases, and 16 bases had no gene match.

The J gene is TRBJ1-2, the V gene TRBV4-1; D is perhaps TRBD1 (5 bases). Germline V gene lookup returns CDR1 MGHRA and CDR2 YSYEKL. V lost 1 base to trimming and J lost 7 bases, with 13 bases between them. The CDR3 length is 14 residues. The DNA of the CDR3 is TGCGCCAGCAGCCAAGGTGTGGGGCCGGGTGGCTACACCTTC. Translation: CASSQGVGPGGYTF.

The chain employs TRBV5-4 and TRBJ2-7; D perhaps matches TRBD1 (6 bases). The ends were cut back, 1 base at V and 2 bases at J, with 10 bases in the middle. This CDR3 is built from 14 residues. From germline, CDR1 is SGHNT and CDR2 YYREEE (reference sequence). The CDR3 here is CASSLTQGAYEQYF. The CDR3 DNA follows: TGTGCCAGCAGCTTGACACAGGGTGCCTACGAGCAGTACTTC.

V and J are TRBV18 and TRBJ2-7; D is perhaps TRBD1 (6 bases). The germline CDR1 and CDR2 sequences are KGHSH and LQKENI. The CDR3 spans 14 residues. Trimming pared 2 bases from V and 2 bases from J, leaving 10 bases between. The CDR3 reads CASSPDRRTYEQYF. The CDR3 bases are TGTGCCAGCTCACCAGACAGGAGAACCTACGAGCAGTACTTC.

The V and J genes are TRBV2 and TRBJ2-5; 7 nucleotides align to TRBD2. The CDR3 loop spans 15 amino acids. The J segment lost 10 bases and the V segment lost 3 bases, leaving 14 bases of the junction unmatched. Germline CDR1 SNHLY, CDR2 FYNNEI. CDR3 sequence (DNA): TGTGCCAGCAGTGACCGGCCGGACCGACCGGGGGGCCAGTACTTC. Protein product: CASSDRPDRPGGQYF.

CDR3 loop: CASRYRGQGREKLFF. CDR3 bases: TGTGCCAGCAGGTATCGGGGACAAGGGAGAGAAAAACTGTTTTTT. This chain connects TRBV2 to TRBJ1-4, with D possibly matching TRBD1 (6 bases). CDR1 is SNHLY and CDR2 is FYNNEI in the germline V gene. The CDR3 consists of 15 residues. Deletions cut 6 bases from V and 8 bases from J, with 19 bases between.

The V and J genes are TRBV5-1 and TRBJ2-1; weak D call: TRBD1 (6 bases). Trimming cost V 4 bases and J 1 base, with 12 bases left between them. CDR3 length equals 15 residues. The germline gives CDR1 SGHRS, CDR2 YFSETQ. The CDR3 loop is CASSREGESYNEQFF. The CDR3 DNA is TGCGCCAGCAGCCGAGAGGGGGAGTCCTACAATGAGCAGTTCTTC.

This clone showed up just a few times. CDR3 coding DNA: TGTGCCAGCAGCCAGCTAAGCCAAAACACTGAAGCTTTCTTT. Protein: CASSQLSQNTEAFF. This chain connects TRBV14 to TRBJ1-1; D unresolved. This CDR3 spans 14 amino acids. With 3 bases removed from V and 2 bases from J, the gap between germline ends came to 10 bases. In germline, CDR1 is SGHDN, CDR2 FVKESK.

This clone was counted a few times. The CDR3 sequence: CASSVAGGYEETQYF. The CDR3 nucleotides read TGTGCCAGCAGCGTTGCGGGGGGATACGAAGAGACCCAGTACTTC. The rearrangement links TRBV9 to TRBJ2-5, with 8 bases identical to TRBD2. Germline V CDR1 and CDR2: SGDLS, YYNGEE. With 2 bases clipped from V and 3 bases from J, the junction kept 6 bases outside the gene matches. The CDR3 is 15 residues long.

The V and J genes are TRBV7-9 and TRBJ1-5; D is ambiguous. The V gene lost 3 bases and the J gene lost 10 bases, with 10 bases spanning the gap. This CDR3 has 12 amino acids. Per the germline V gene, CDR1 is SEHNR and CDR2 is FQNEAQ (reference sequence). The CDR3, as DNA: TGTGCCAGCAGCTTTCTGGACCCTCCCCAGCATTTT. This sequence encodes CASSFLDPPQHF. The full variable domain, completed using reference TRBV7-9 and TRBJ1-5, is DTGVSQNPRHKITKRGQNVTFRCDPISEHNRLYWYRQTLGQGPEFLTYFQNEAQLEKSRLLSDRFSAERPKGSFSTLEIQRTEQGDSAMYLCASSFLDPPQHFGDGTRLSIL.